The 13 T cell receptor beta chains reported below all come from one sample, sequenced in a study of blood T cell repertoires in COVID-19. Libraries were prepared by immunoSEQ multiplex PCR; TCRdb keeps only in-frame clonotypes and omits some of them. The repertoire holds approximately 180,000 clones, with roughly 91% as singletons. Sequencing was done on a sample of peripheral blood. The receptors stem from a human donor in a cohort sampled during active COVID-19.

This clone was counted once. One end of the junction fails to match germline, which may point to a read error. The chain recombines TRBV7-8 with TRBJ1-2; 9 bases fit TRBD1. The CDR3 length is 17 residues. The germline CDR1 and CDR2 sequences are SGHVS and FQNEAQ. CDR3 bases: TGTGCCAGCAGCTTAGCGGACAGGGGAGTCGCCGCCGCCTATTTGGTCTTC. Translated, it gives CASSLADRGVAAAYLVF. Full variable domain (rest looked up from reference TRBV7-8 and TRBJ1-2): GAGVSQSPRYKVAKRGQDVALRCDPISGHVSLFWYQQALGQGPEFLTYFQNEAQLDKSGLPSDRFFAERPEGSVSTLKIQRTQQEDSAVYLCASSLADRGVAAAYLVFGSGTRLTVV.

The V and J genes are TRBV10-2 and TRBJ2-3; 8 bases line up with TRBD2. Germline V gene sequence: CDR1 WSHSY, CDR2 SAAADI. The CDR3 has 16 amino acids. The trim removed 3 bases at V and 5 bases at J, leaving 10 bases unmatched. This CDR3 is CASSDGVSGAVDTQYF. CDR3 coding DNA: TGCGCCAGCAGTGATGGGGTTAGCGGGGCTGTAGATACGCAGTATTTT.

In this sample, this clone turned up once. This rearrangement joins TRBV9 to TRBJ2-3; 9 bases agree with TRBD1. This CDR3 is 15 amino acids long. Germline lookup yields CDR1 SGDLS and CDR2 YYNGEE. The J segment lost 8 bases and the V segment lost 3 bases, leaving 10 bases of the junction unmatched. CDR3 sequence reads: CASSGGTGPPGTQYF. The CDR3, as DNA: TGTGCCAGCAGCGGCGGGACAGGGCCCCCGGGTACGCAGTATTTT.

The rearrangement uses TRBV7-2 and TRBJ2-5, with D maybe TRBD2 (7 bases). Trimming pared 4 bases from V and 2 bases from J, leaving 11 bases between. CDR1 and CDR2 from the germline V gene are SGHTA and FQGNSA. CDR3 size: 14 residues. The CDR3 loop reads CASSSQGLQETQYF. CDR3 nucleotide sequence: TGTGCCAGCAGCTCACAGGGACTACAAGAGACCCAGTACTTC.

The chain joins TRBV2 to TRBJ1-4, with no clear D. The CDR3 sequence is 15 residues long. With 5 bases removed from V and 8 bases from J, the gap between germline ends came to 18 bases. Germline-derived CDR1 and CDR2 are SNHLY and FYNNEI. The CDR3 DNA is TGTGCCAGCAGTCTCCGGGGATTAGTAGAGGAAAAACTGTTTTTT. Its translation is CASSLRGLVEEKLFF.

The chain uses TRBV5-6 and TRBJ2-7; D remains ambiguous. The CDR3 runs to 16 residues. V was pared by 0 bases and J by 4 bases, with 17 bases between. The germline CDR1 and CDR2 sequences are SGHDT and YYEEEE. CDR3 region: CASSLARGSRRYEQYF. CDR3 DNA sequence: TGTGCCAGCAGCTTGGCTCGAGGATCACGTAGGTACGAGCAGTACTTC.

This rearrangement joins TRBV9 to TRBJ2-6, with a tentative D call TRBD1 (6 bases). Germline assignment: CDR1 SGDLS and CDR2 YYNGEE. This CDR3 contains 15 residues. Trimming left V 4 bases short and J 3 bases short, with 11 bases between. CDR3 sequence reads: CASSSTGLGANVLTF. In DNA, the CDR3 is TGTGCCAGCAGCTCCACAGGGCTTGGGGCCAACGTCCTGACTTTC.

This rearrangement joins TRBV3-1 (or the pseudogene TRBV3-2) to TRBJ1-5, with 8 bases lining up with TRBD1. The CDR3 runs to 13 residues. V gave up 4 bases and J gave up 9 bases; unmatched junction bases: 5. Germline-derived CDR1 and CDR2 are LGHDT and YNNKEL (reference sequence). Here the CDR3 reads CASSPGQGSPQHF. For the CDR3, the DNA is TGTGCCAGCAGCCCCGGACAGGGCTCGCCCCAGCATTTT.

V gene TRBV3-1 (or the pseudogene TRBV3-2) combines with J gene TRBJ1-2; a possible D gene is TRBD1 (5 bases). The germline gives CDR1 LGHDT, CDR2 YNNKEL (reference sequence). This CDR3 spans 13 amino acids. Trimming removed 3 bases at V and 7 bases at J, with 12 bases between. CDR3 coding DNA: TGTGCCAGCAGCCACTTTACAGGTATTGGCTACACCTTC. Amino acids: CASSHFTGIGYTF.

The CDR3 loop reads CASSDIGLTGETQYF. The CDR3 DNA follows: TGTGCCAGCAGTGATATTGGACTTACTGGGGAGACCCAGTACTTC. The chain couples TRBV6-1 to TRBJ2-5, with D possibly TRBD2 on 5 matching bases. The germline V gene encodes CDR1 MNHNS and CDR2 SASEGT. Trimming shortened V by 3 bases and J by 5 bases, and 16 bases separated the two germline ends. This CDR3 is 15 amino acids long.

This clone has just one count. V and J are TRBV6-1 and TRBJ2-5; D gene uncertain. From germline, CDR1 is MNHNS and CDR2 SASEGT. V was cut by 1 base and J by 5 bases, with 14 bases left in between. The CDR3 is made up of 15 amino acids. The CDR3 DNA reads TGTGCCAGCAGTGAAGGGGCCATGCCCCGGGAGACCCAGTACTTC. Protein product: CASSEGAMPRETQYF.

In this sample, this clone turned up once. The rearrangement links TRBV11-2 to TRBJ2-7; possibly TRBD1 for D (6 bases). The V end lost 1 base, the J end lost 4 bases, and 14 bases lay between the germline ends. This CDR3 is 15 amino acids long. The germline V gene encodes CDR1 SGHAT and CDR2 FQNNGV. The CDR3 coding sequence is TGTGCCAGCAGCTTAGCCGGGACAATACTTTACGAGCAGTACTTC. The encoded protein is CASSLAGTILYEQYF.

The V and J genes are TRBV3-1 (or the pseudogene TRBV3-2) and TRBJ2-7; 8 bases match TRBD2. Trimming cost V 1 base and J 6 bases; bases outside gene matches: 11. Germline V lookup: CDR1 LGHDT, CDR2 YNNKEL (reference sequence). The CDR3 consists of 16 residues. The CDR3 loop is CASSQGDGGAGFEQYF. CDR3 nucleotide sequence: TGTGCCAGCAGCCAAGGAGACGGGGGGGCCGGGTTCGAGCAGTACTTC.